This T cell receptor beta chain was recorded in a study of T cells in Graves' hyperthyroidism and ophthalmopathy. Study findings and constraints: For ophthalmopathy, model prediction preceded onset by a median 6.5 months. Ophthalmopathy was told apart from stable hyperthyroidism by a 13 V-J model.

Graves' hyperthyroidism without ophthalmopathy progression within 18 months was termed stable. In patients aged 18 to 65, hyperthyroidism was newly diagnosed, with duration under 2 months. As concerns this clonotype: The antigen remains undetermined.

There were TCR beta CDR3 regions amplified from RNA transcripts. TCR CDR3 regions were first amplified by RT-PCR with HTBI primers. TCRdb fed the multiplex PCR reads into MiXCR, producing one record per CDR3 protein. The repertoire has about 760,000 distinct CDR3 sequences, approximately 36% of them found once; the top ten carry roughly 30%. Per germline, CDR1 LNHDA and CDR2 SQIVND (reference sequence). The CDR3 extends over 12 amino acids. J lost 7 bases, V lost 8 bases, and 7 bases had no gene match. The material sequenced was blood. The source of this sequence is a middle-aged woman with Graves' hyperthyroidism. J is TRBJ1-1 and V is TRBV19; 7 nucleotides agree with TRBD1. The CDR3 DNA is TGTGCCAGTTGGGGACAGTGGGATGAAGCTTTCTTT. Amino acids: CASWGQWDEAFF.